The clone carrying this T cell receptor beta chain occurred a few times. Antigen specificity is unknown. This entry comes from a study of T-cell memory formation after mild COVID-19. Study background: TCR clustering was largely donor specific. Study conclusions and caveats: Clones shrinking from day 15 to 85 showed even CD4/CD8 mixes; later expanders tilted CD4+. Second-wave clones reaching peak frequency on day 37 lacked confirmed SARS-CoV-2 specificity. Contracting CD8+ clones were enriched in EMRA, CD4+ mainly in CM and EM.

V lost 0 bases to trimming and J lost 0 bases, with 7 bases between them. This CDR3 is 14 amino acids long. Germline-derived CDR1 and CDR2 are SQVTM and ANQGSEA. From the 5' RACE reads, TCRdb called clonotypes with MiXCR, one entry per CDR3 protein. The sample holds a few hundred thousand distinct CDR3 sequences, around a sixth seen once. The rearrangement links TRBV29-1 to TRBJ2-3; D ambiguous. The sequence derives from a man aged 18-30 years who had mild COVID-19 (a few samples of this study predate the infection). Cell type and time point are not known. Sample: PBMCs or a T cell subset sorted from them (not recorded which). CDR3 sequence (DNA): TGCAGCGTTGAAGATCTTGGTAGCACAGATACGCAGTATTTT. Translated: CSVEDLGSTDTQYF.